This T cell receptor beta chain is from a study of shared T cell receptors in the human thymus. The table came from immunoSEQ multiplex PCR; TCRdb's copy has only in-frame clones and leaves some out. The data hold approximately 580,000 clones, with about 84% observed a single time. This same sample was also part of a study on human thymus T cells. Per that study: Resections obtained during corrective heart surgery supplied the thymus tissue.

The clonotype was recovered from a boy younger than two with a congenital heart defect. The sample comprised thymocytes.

Written as DNA, the CDR3 is TGCGCCAGCAGCCCTCCCGGGAGAAATTTCTATGGCTACACCTTC. This codes for CASSPPGRNFYGYTF. The chain couples TRBV4-1 to TRBJ1-2; D is undetermined. Germline assignment: CDR1 MGHRA and CDR2 YSYEKL. The CDR3 covers 15 residues. Trimming took off 4 bases at V and 4 bases at J, with 16 bases between the two ends.